These 32 T cell receptor beta chains share one sample of origin, sequenced in a study of cytotoxic CD8 clonotypes in ibrutinib-treated CLL. The assay was immunoSEQ multiplex PCR, and TCRdb's table has in-frame clones only and misses some. The repertoire consists of hundreds of thousands of clones, with 80% occurring once and the leading ten covering over 5%. The input for sequencing was PBMCs, taken before ibrutinib treatment. The receptors stem from a human donor with chronic lymphocytic leukemia.

This sequence joins TRBV30 and TRBJ2-5, with 9 bases fitting TRBD1. Germline values: CDR1 GTSNPN, CDR2 SVGIG (reference sequence). J gave up 6 bases and V 2 bases, and 7 bases lay outside the gene matches. This CDR3 is built from 14 residues. DNA of the CDR3: TGTGCCTGGAGTCGGGGACAGGGAGGGCAGACCCAGTACTTC. Translation: CAWSRGQGGQTQYF.

This chain uses TRBV7-2 with TRBJ2-7, with 9 nucleotides matching TRBD2. Trimming at V came to 5 bases and at J to 2 bases, leaving 16 bases not matched to a gene. CDR1 is SGHTA and CDR2 is FQGNSA in the germline V gene. This CDR3 comprises 18 residues. The CDR3 protein is CASSVSPGTSSSAYEQYF. In DNA form, the CDR3 reads TGTGCCAGCAGCGTCTCTCCCGGGACTAGCTCTTCGGCCTACGAGCAGTACTTC.

This clone showed up just once. J is TRBJ2-1 and V is TRBV7-6; tentatively, D is TRBD2 (6 bases). Trimming stripped 5 bases from V and 7 bases from J, with 12 bases between. Per the germline V gene, CDR1 is SGHVS and CDR2 is FNYEAQ. There are 13 residues in the CDR3. CDR3 coding DNA: TGTGCCAGCAGCCTAACTAGCATTAATGAGCAGTTCTTC. Encoded protein: CASSLTSINEQFF. The full variable domain, rest sourced from reference TRBV7-6 and TRBJ2-1, is GAGVSQSPRYKVTKRGQDVALRCDPISGHVSLYWYRQALGQGPEFLTYFNYEAQQDKSGLPNDRFSAERPEGSISTLTIQRTEQRDSAMYRCASSLTSINEQFFGPGTRLTVL.

The chain combines TRBV12-5 with TRBJ2-1, with D unresolved. The germline CDR1 and CDR2 sequences are LGHNT and FRNRAP. V lost 1 base, J lost 8 bases, and 12 bases lay in between. The CDR3 runs 14 residues. The CDR3 sequence: CASGLGARVYEQFF. CDR3 coding DNA: TGTGCTAGTGGTTTGGGCGCCCGGGTATATGAGCAGTTCTTC. The whole variable domain, remainder taken from reference TRBV12-5 and TRBJ2-1, is DARVTQTPRHKVTEMGQEVTMRCQPILGHNTVFWYRQTMMQGLELLAYFRNRAPLDDSGMPKDRFSAEMPDATLATLKIQPSEPRDSAVYFCASGLGARVYEQFFGPGTRLTVL.

The chain employs TRBV27 and TRBJ2-6; no reliable D call. The ends were cut back, 2 bases at V and 2 bases at J, with 10 bases in the middle. This CDR3 contains 16 residues. The germline V gene encodes CDR1 MNHEY and CDR2 SMNVEV (reference sequence). As DNA, the CDR3 is TGTGCCAGCAGTTTAACCCGCGACACTGGGGCCAACGTCCTGACTTTC. It encodes CASSLTRDTGANVLTF.

CDR3 nucleotides: TGTGCCACCAGCAGAGTTCCCGGGTCGAACACCGGGGAGCTGTTTTTT. Translating it yields CATSRVPGSNTGELFF. The V call is TRBV15, the J call TRBJ2-2; D call uncertain. This CDR3 is built from 16 residues. Germline CDR1 and CDR2: LNHNV and YYDKDF (reference sequence). V was shortened by 1 base and J by 0 bases, with 9 bases between the two germline ends.

This clone was counted a single time. J is TRBJ2-3 and V is TRBV4-2; 7 bases fit TRBD1. The CDR3 totals 17 residues. Germline-derived CDR1 and CDR2 are LGHNA and YNFKEQ. J was trimmed by 0 bases and V by 0 bases; bases with no gene match: 6. CDR3 sequence: CASSQDPTGRSTDTQYF. Written as DNA, the CDR3 is TGTGCCAGCAGCCAAGACCCGACAGGGCGAAGCACAGATACGCAGTATTTT.

This clone was counted a few times. V usage is TRBV7-8 and J usage is TRBJ2-4; D might be TRBD1 or TRBD2, each matching 5 bases. With 1 base removed from V and 11 bases from J, the gap between germline ends came to 12 bases. Germline V gene sequence: CDR1 SGHVS, CDR2 FQNEAQ. This CDR3 has 13 residues. CDR3 sequence: CASSLGGTPFQYF. The CDR3 DNA sequence: TGTGCCAGCAGCTTAGGTGGGACCCCGTTTCAGTACTTC.

The chain employs TRBV25-1 and TRBJ2-7, with unresolved D. The CDR3 runs 12 residues. Germline CDR1 and CDR2: MGHDK and SYGVNS. Trimming removed 7 bases from V and 0 bases from J, with 7 bases in between. The CDR3 is CASTGGSYEQYF. CDR3 nucleotide sequence: TGTGCCAGCACCGGCGGCTCCTACGAGCAGTACTTC.

This clone has a handful of counts. The rearrangement links TRBV30 to TRBJ2-3; D may correspond to TRBD1 or TRBD2 (5 bases each). The germline V and J ends were trimmed by 2 bases and 4 bases, with 16 bases remaining between them. This CDR3 comprises 15 residues. The germline gives CDR1 GTSNPN, CDR2 SVGIG (reference sequence). The CDR3 region has the DNA TGTGCCTGGAGTAAGGGGATTTGGGAGTCAGATACGCAGTATTTT. Its translation is CAWSKGIWESDTQYF.

In this sample, this clone turned up a few times. The V and J genes are TRBV11-1 and TRBJ2-1; TRBD2 agrees at 10 bases. V lost 5 bases and J lost 4; bases outside the gene matches: 5. From germline, CDR1 is SGHAT and CDR2 FQDESV (reference sequence). This CDR3 is built from 15 residues. The DNA for the CDR3 is TGTGCCAGCAGCAACGGACTAGCGGCGTACAATGAGCAGTTCTTC. Translated, it gives CASSNGLAAYNEQFF.

The count of this clone is one. For the CDR3, the DNA is TGTGCCAGCAATCCGAAGTCAGGAAACACTGAAGCTTTCTTT. Its translation is CASNPKSGNTEAFF. The rearrangement uses TRBV7-2 and TRBJ1-1, with D unresolved. Trimming cost V 7 bases and J 2 bases, with 14 bases left between them. Germline V CDR1 and CDR2: SGHTA, FQGNSA. The length of the CDR3 is 14 residues.

The chain employs TRBV6-5 and TRBJ2-7; 9 bases align to TRBD2. Trimming cost V 5 bases and J 6 bases; bases outside gene matches: 8. The CDR3 is 14 residues long. Germline loops: CDR1 MNHEY, CDR2 SVGAGI. The CDR3 loop reads CASSGVAGALEQYF. The CDR3 nucleotides are TGTGCCAGCAGTGGCGTAGCGGGAGCCCTCGAGCAGTACTTC.

This clone has just one count. This chain links TRBV5-4 with TRBJ2-7; 12 positions agree with TRBD2. V trimming: 3 bases; J trimming: 6 bases; junction bases outside the gene matches: 7. The CDR3 totals 15 residues. Per the germline V gene, CDR1 is SGHNT and CDR2 is YYREEE (reference sequence). The CDR3 region is CASSSSGREVFEQYF. Written as DNA, the CDR3 is TGTGCCAGCAGCTCTAGCGGGAGGGAAGTCTTCGAGCAGTACTTC.

This chain joins TRBV29-1 and TRBJ2-1; D unclear. Deletions cut 5 bases from V and 1 base from J, with 6 bases between. The CDR3 runs 12 residues. Germline-derived CDR1 and CDR2 are SQVTM and ANQGSEA. The CDR3 reads CSVIGSYNEQFF. The CDR3 DNA sequence: TGCAGCGTTATAGGGTCCTACAATGAGCAGTTCTTC.

The chain combines TRBV5-4 with TRBJ2-1; 7 bases match TRBD1. CDR1 is SGHNT, CDR2 YYREEE, per germline (reference sequence). The CDR3 spans 13 residues. Unmatched junction bases numbered 2, after V lost 2 bases and J lost 6 bases. The CDR3 protein is CASSFGQANEQFF. The CDR3 bases are TGTGCCAGCAGCTTCGGACAGGCCAATGAGCAGTTCTTC.

This clone was detected only once. The junction differs from germline at one of its ends, possibly a read error. The chain couples TRBV5-1 to TRBJ2-5, with TRBD1 identical over 7 bases. The CDR3 covers 15 residues. The germline gives CDR1 SGHRS, CDR2 YFSETQ. CDR3 sequence reads: CASGLARRGLETQYF. The CDR3 region has the DNA TGCGCCAGCGGCTTAGCCCGCAGGGGGTTGGAGACCCAGTACTTC.

J is TRBJ2-1 and V is TRBV4-3; D unresolved. V dropped 0 bases and J dropped 4 bases, with 13 bases sitting between them. Germline CDR1 reads LGHNA; CDR2 reads YSLEER. This CDR3 has 16 amino acids. The chain's CDR3 is CASSQDGETAYNEQFF. The CDR3 DNA sequence: TGCGCCAGCAGCCAAGATGGAGAGACGGCGTACAATGAGCAGTTCTTC.

V is TRBV11-2 and J is TRBJ1-1; possible D gene TRBD1, 6 bases. CDR3 length: 15 amino acids. V gave up 1 base and J gave up 1 base, with 10 bases separating them. Germline CDR1 SGHAT, CDR2 FQNNGV. In DNA, the CDR3 is TGTGCCAGCAGCTTAGCGCAGACAGGGAACACTGAAGCTTTCTTT. Translating it yields CASSLAQTGNTEAFF.

The chain links TRBV11-2 to TRBJ1-5; maybe TRBD1 (6 bases). CDR1 and CDR2 (germline): SGHAT, FQNNGV. The CDR3 is 14 amino acids. V lost 2 bases and J 10 bases, leaving 15 bases between the germline ends. The CDR3 DNA reads as TGTGCCAGCAGCTTAATGGGCCGGGACAATCCCCAGCATTTT. Encoded protein: CASSLMGRDNPQHF.

This clone occurred a few times. The rearrangement uses TRBV2 and TRBJ2-7, with D maybe TRBD1 (6 bases). Germline CDR1 SNHLY, CDR2 FYNNEI. This CDR3 comprises 12 residues. V shed 10 bases and J shed 1 base, with 11 bases lying between them. The CDR3 DNA sequence: TGTGCCACCACGGACAGTTCCTACGAGCAGTACTTC. This codes for CATTDSSYEQYF.

This chain joins TRBV5-5 and TRBJ2-3; possible D gene TRBD2, 6 bases. CDR1 SGHKS and CDR2 YYEKEE come from the germline V gene (reference sequence). The CDR3 covers 14 residues. The V end was cut by 2 bases, the J end by 0 bases, with 7 bases between. The CDR3 loop reads CASSLGGSTDTQYF. The DNA for the CDR3 is TGTGCCAGCAGCTTAGGAGGGAGCACAGATACGCAGTATTTT.

This chain links TRBV5-5 with TRBJ2-1, with 7 positions matching TRBD2. The germline gives CDR1 SGHKS, CDR2 YYEKEE (reference sequence). The CDR3 is 16 amino acids. V lost 0 bases to trimming and J lost 6 bases; unmatched junction nucleotides: 9. Here the CDR3 reads CASSLAELAEFNEQFF. The CDR3 bases are TGTGCCAGCAGCTTGGCCGAGCTAGCGGAATTCAATGAGCAGTTCTTC.

J is TRBJ2-3 and V is TRBV11-1; D remains ambiguous. The V end lost 7 bases, the J end lost 1 base, and 9 bases lay between the germline ends. Per the germline V gene, CDR1 is SGHAT and CDR2 is FQDESV (reference sequence). The CDR3 runs to 13 residues. The CDR3 DNA reads as TGTGCCAGCATTAGCCCGGGCACAGATACGCAGTATTTT. Translated: CASISPGTDTQYF. The full variable domain, its missing parts supplied by reference TRBV11-1 and TRBJ2-3, is EAEVAQSPRYKITEKSQAVAFWCDPISGHATLYWYRQILGQGPELLVQFQDESVVDDSQLPKDRFSAERLKGVDSTLKIQPAELGDSAMYLCASISPGTDTQYFGPGTRLTVL.

The V call is TRBV18, the J call TRBJ1-1; TRBD1 might be the D (6 bases). The CDR3 contains 13 residues. V lost 3 bases and J 7 bases, leaving 12 bases between the germline ends. CDR1 is KGHSH, CDR2 LQKENI, per germline. This CDR3 is CASSPGQRLEAFF. For the CDR3, the DNA is TGTGCCAGCTCACCTGGACAGAGGCTTGAAGCTTTCTTT.

In nucleotides, the CDR3 is TGTGCCAGCAGCCAAGGAGAGCGGTCCTACGAGCAGTACTTC. This sequence encodes CASSQGERSYEQYF. The chain couples TRBV4-2 to TRBJ2-7, with D tentatively TRBD2 (5 bases). Looked up from germline, CDR1 is LGHNA and CDR2 is YNFKEQ. Trimming took off 1 base at V and 1 base at J, with 8 bases between the two ends. CDR3 length equals 14 residues.

The table lists this clone with a count of one. The chain couples TRBV5-1 to TRBJ2-7; D uncertain. This CDR3 comprises 13 residues. Germline V gives CDR1 SGHRS, CDR2 YFSETQ. V was cut by 2 bases and J by 3 bases, with 9 bases left in between. The CDR3 protein is CASSFDDHYEQYF. DNA for the CDR3: TGCGCCAGCAGCTTTGACGACCACTACGAGCAGTACTTC.

This clone is a singleton in its sample. The chain joins TRBV18 to TRBJ2-1; 11 bases agree with TRBD1. CDR1 and CDR2 from the germline V gene are KGHSH and LQKENI. The CDR3 runs 14 residues. V was clipped by 2 bases and J by 8 bases; unmatched bases: 2. The CDR3 loop is CASSPGTGGHEQFF. DNA for the CDR3: TGTGCCAGCTCACCAGGGACAGGGGGTCATGAGCAGTTCTTC.

This sequence joins TRBV29-1 and TRBJ2-1, with TRBD2 matching 12 bases. The germline CDR1 and CDR2 sequences are SQVTM and ANQGSEA. V trimming: 8 bases; J trimming: 7 bases; junction bases outside the gene matches: 9. The CDR3 runs to 14 residues. CDR3 region: CSTPTSGSRNEQFF. The CDR3 DNA reads as TGCAGCACCCCGACTAGCGGGAGCCGGAATGAGCAGTTCTTC.

The V call is TRBV5-1, the J call TRBJ1-2; possibly TRBD1 for D (5 bases). The CDR3 has 13 amino acids. Per germline, CDR1 SGHRS and CDR2 YFSETQ. Trimming pared 4 bases from V and 4 bases from J, leaving 11 bases between. The CDR3 DNA follows: TGCGCCAGCAGCGTGGGGGAGGCCTATGGCTACACCTTC. Translated, it gives CASSVGEAYGYTF.

Remarks on this clone: One end of the junction does not line up with germline, which may come from a read error. The chain combines TRBV27 with TRBJ1-1; D not resolved. The CDR3 runs 13 residues. Germline V gene lookup returns CDR1 MNHEY and CDR2 SMNVEV (reference sequence). DNA of the CDR3: TGTGCCAGCAGTTTATCTATAGTGACCGCGGGCCATTTT. Amino acids: CASSLSIVTAGHF.

This clone was seen once. The genes are TRBV6-1 and TRBJ2-3; 12 positions agree with TRBD2. With V trimmed by 6 bases and J by 6 bases, 4 bases remained unmatched. This CDR3 is built from 14 residues. The germline gives CDR1 MNHNS, CDR2 SASEGT. CDR3 bases: TGTGCCAGCAGACGACTAGCGGGAGACGATACGCAGTATTTT. Amino acids: CASRRLAGDDTQYF.